The rows below give T cell receptor beta chains drawn from one sample of a study of metastatic and nonmetastatic thyroid tumors. TCRdb re-called clones via MiXCR from the PCR reads. The repertoire holds approximately 7,800 clones, approximately 30% seen once, with roughly an eighth in the top ten. The sample comprised adjacent normal tissue. The source of these receptors is a female donor with papillary thyroid cancer or a benign thyroid nodule (not recorded which). Some clones in this sample may be carry-over from other donors' samples. CDR3s include the opening cysteine and the closing phenylalanine or tryptophan. D genes are given only for firm matches. Clone size is given for some rows only: seen once, a few or many times, or a class if the clone is expanded.

CDR3: CSARDLRTLNTGELFF; DNA: TGCAGTGCTAGAGATCTTAGGACTCTGAACACCGGGGAGCTGTTTTTT; V: TRBV20-1; J: TRBJ2-2; D: NA; size: NA
CDR3: CASSLGASSRSYNEQFF; DNA: TGTGCCAGCAGCTTAGGAGCCAGTAGCCGCTCCTACAATGAGCAGTTCTTC; V: TRBV7-8; J: TRBJ2-1; D: NA; size: medium-sized
CDR3: CASIPFGPNTGELFF; DNA: TGTGCCAGCATCCCCTTCGGGCCCAACACCGGGGAGCTGTTTTTT; V: TRBV7-9; J: TRBJ2-2; D: NA; size: NA
CDR3: CPSTRLAGGADTQYF; DNA: TGTCCCAGCACTCGACTAGCGGGAGGAGCAGATACGCAGTATTTT; V: TRBV12-3/TRBV12-4; J: TRBJ2-3; D: TRBD2; size: NA
CDR3: CASSLYYGYTF; DNA: TGTGCCAGCAGCTTGTACTATGGTTACACCTTC; V: TRBV5-4; J: TRBJ1-2; D: NA; size: NA
CDR3: CASGTSGRIGELFF; DNA: TGTGCCAGCGGGACTAGCGGGAGAATCGGGGAGCTGTTTTTT; V: TRBV2; J: TRBJ2-2; D: TRBD2; size: medium-sized
CDR3: CASSAYENTEAFF; DNA: TGTGCCAGCAGCGCCTACGAGAACACTGAAGCTTTCTTT; V: TRBV2; J: TRBJ1-1; D: NA; size: few
CDR3: CASRKRGQGANNEQFF; DNA: TGTGCCAGCAGGAAACGCGGACAGGGGGCGAACAATGAGCAGTTCTTC; V: TRBV6-1; J: TRBJ2-1; D: TRBD1; size: medium-sized
CDR3: CASSQGALAGDFLAETQYF; DNA: TGTGCCAGCAGCCAAGGAGCGCTAGCGGGAGATTTTTTGGCGGAGACCCAGTACTTC; V: TRBV4-2; J: TRBJ2-5; D: TRBD2; size: NA
CDR3: CASSQASEQFF; DNA: TGTGCCAGCAGCCAAGCCTCGGAGCAGTTCTTC; V: TRBV3-1; J: TRBJ2-1; D: NA; size: NA
CDR3: CASIRGLAGIFTYTQYF; DNA: TGTGCCAGCATCCGCGGACTAGCGGGGATCTTCACATATACGCAGTATTTT; V: TRBV6-6; J: TRBJ2-3; D: TRBD2; size: NA
CDR3: CASSLVGQLSSYNEQFF; DNA: TGTGCCAGCAGCTTAGTTGGACAGCTCAGCTCCTACAATGAGCAGTTCTTC; V: TRBV7-9; J: TRBJ2-1; D: NA; size: few
CDR3: CASSLKGSTVANTEAFF; DNA: TGTGCCAGCAGCTTAAAAGGGTCCACGGTAGCGAACACTGAAGCTTTCTTT; V: TRBV11-1; J: TRBJ1-1; D: NA; size: NA
CDR3: CASSPRQGAYTGELLF; DNA: TGTGCCAGCAGCCCGCGACAGGGGGCCTACACCGGGGAGCTGCTTTTT; V: TRBV11-2; J: TRBJ2-2; D: TRBD1; size: NA
CDR3: CASSFETGNNSPLHF; DNA: TGTGCCAGCAGCTTTGAGACAGGGAATAATTCACCCCTCCACTTT; V: TRBV7-8; J: TRBJ1-6; D: TRBD1; size: medium-sized
CDR3: CSAMRGDEQYF; DNA: TGCAGTGCTATGAGGGGTGACGAGCAGTACTTC; V: TRBV20-1; J: TRBJ2-7; D: NA; size: NA
CDR3: CASSKSLGLDSGQPQHF; DNA: TGTGCCAGCAGTAAAAGCCTAGGTTTGGATTCGGGACAGCCCCAGCATTTT; V: TRBV6-1; J: TRBJ1-5; D: NA; size: few
CDR3: CANSRGTGVSGANVLTF; DNA: TGTGCCAACTCCCGAGGTACGGGGGTCTCTGGGGCCAACGTCCTGACTTTC; V: TRBV27; J: TRBJ2-6; D: NA; size: few
CDR3: CASRGQGNSPLHF; DNA: TGTGCCAGCAGAGGACAGGGAAATTCACCCCTCCACTTT; V: TRBV6-1; J: TRBJ1-6; D: TRBD1; size: medium-sized
CDR3: CASSLRLASSYNEQFF; DNA: TGTGCCAGCAGCTTAAGACTAGCAAGCTCCTACAATGAGCAGTTCTTC; V: TRBV7-3; J: TRBJ2-1; D: TRBD2; size: NA
CDR3: CATGPGTENYGYTF; DNA: TGTGCCACCGGGCCCGGGACAGAGAACTATGGCTACACCTTC; V: TRBV24-1; J: TRBJ1-2; D: TRBD1; size: medium-sized
CDR3: CASSGVWQFF; DNA: TGCGCCAGCAGCGGGGTGTGGCAGTTCTTC; V: TRBV5-1; J: TRBJ2-1; D: NA; size: NA
CDR3: CSASLHQEYSPLHF; DNA: TGCAGTGCTAGCCTACACCAAGAGTATTCACCCCTCCACTTT; V: TRBV20-1; J: TRBJ1-6; D: NA; size: NA
CDR3: CASTGDFPDTQYF; DNA: TGTGCCAGCACCGGGGACTTCCCAGATACGCAGTATTTT; V: TRBV6-1; J: TRBJ2-3; D: NA; size: medium-sized
CDR3: CASSLTPGTVHRGYF; DNA: TGTGCCAGCAGCTTGACCCCCGGGACAGTCCACCGGGGGTACTTC; V: TRBV5-4; J: TRBJ2-5; D: TRBD1; size: many
CDR3: CASSDVQSGNEQFF; DNA: TGTGCCAGCAGTGATGTGCAATCGGGCAATGAGCAGTTCTTC; V: TRBV6-1; J: TRBJ2-1; D: NA; size: medium-sized
CDR3: CASSDRLSVPYNEQFF; DNA: TGTGCCAGCAGTGACCGTCTGAGTGTACCCTACAATGAGCAGTTCTTC; V: TRBV2; J: TRBJ2-1; D: NA; size: NA
CDR3: CSAWTTNYGYTF; DNA: TGCAGTGCTTGGACAACTAACTATGGCTACACCTTC; V: TRBV20-1; J: TRBJ1-2; D: NA; size: NA
CDR3: CASSRTGNTGELFF; DNA: TGTGCCAGCAGCCGGACAGGGAACACCGGGGAGCTGTTTTTT; V: TRBV12-3/TRBV12-4; J: TRBJ2-2; D: TRBD1; size: medium-sized
CDR3: CASSLGGANSPLHF; DNA: TGTGCCAGCAGTTTAGGGGGTGCTAATTCACCCCTCCACTTT; V: TRBV2; J: TRBJ1-6; D: NA; size: medium-sized
CDR3: CASTQLSTDTQYF; DNA: TGTGCCAGCACCCAGCTTAGCACAGATACGCAGTATTTT; V: TRBV12-3/TRBV12-4; J: TRBJ2-3; D: NA; size: few
CDR3: CASSLEGQGYSGANVLTF; DNA: TGCGCCAGCAGCTTGGAGGGGCAGGGATACTCTGGGGCCAACGTCCTGACTTTC; V: TRBV5-1; J: TRBJ2-6; D: NA; size: NA
CDR3: CASSRGTSGSWGNEQFF; DNA: TGTGCCAGCAGTCGAGGGACTAGCGGGAGTTGGGGCAATGAGCAGTTCTTC; V: TRBV9; J: TRBJ2-1; D: TRBD2; size: many